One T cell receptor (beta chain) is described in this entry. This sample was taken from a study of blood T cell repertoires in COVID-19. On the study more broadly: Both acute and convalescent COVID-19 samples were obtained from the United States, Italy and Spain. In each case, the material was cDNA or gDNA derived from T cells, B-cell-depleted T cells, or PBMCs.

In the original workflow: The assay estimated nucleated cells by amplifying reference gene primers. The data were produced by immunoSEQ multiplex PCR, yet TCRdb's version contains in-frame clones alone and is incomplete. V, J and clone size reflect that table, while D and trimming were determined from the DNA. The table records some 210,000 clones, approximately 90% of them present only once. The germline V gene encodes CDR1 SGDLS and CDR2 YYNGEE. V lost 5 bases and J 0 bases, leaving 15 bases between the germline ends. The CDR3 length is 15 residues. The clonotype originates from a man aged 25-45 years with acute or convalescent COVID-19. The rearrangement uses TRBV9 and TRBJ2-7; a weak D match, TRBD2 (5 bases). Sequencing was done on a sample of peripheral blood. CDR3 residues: CASRMETGSSYEQYF. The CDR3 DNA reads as TGTGCCAGCAGAATGGAGACTGGGAGCTCCTACGAGCAGTACTTC.